The 15 T cell receptor beta chains below all came from one sample that was sequenced in a study of naive and memory T cell subsets. For these receptors, no antigen is known. An equimolar mix of two oligonucleotides served as the beta constant-region primer for TRBC1 and TRBC2. Ligated cDNA was amplified by four rounds of PCR with nested alpha and beta constant-region primers and SP2. In TCRdb, the UMI-ligation and nested PCR reads were re-called with MiXCR into one record per CDR3 protein. The sample shows fewer than 150,000 distinct CDR3 sequences, under 25% of them seen only once. Points from the study as a whole: A few larger clonotypes appeared in naive repertoires, especially CD8, possibly memory cells re-expressing CD45RA.

The sequencing sample was made of naive CD8+ T cells from blood. These receptor sequences come from a human donor in good health.

This clonotype occurred a few times. The chain couples TRBV2 to TRBJ2-5, with 14 bases matching TRBD2. The length of the CDR3 is 14 residues. J was trimmed by 1 base and V by 8 bases; bases with no gene match: 0. Germline V gene data show CDR1 as SNHLY and CDR2 as FYNNEI. This CDR3 is CASGLAGGQETQYF. DNA for the CDR3: TGTGCCAGCGGACTAGCGGGGGGCCAAGAGACCCAGTACTTC.

The chain is built from TRBV11-2 and TRBJ2-3, with D possibly TRBD1 on 6 matching bases. There are 13 residues in the CDR3. The V and J ends lost 10 bases and 1 base respectively, with 12 bases between them. From germline, CDR1 is SGHAT and CDR2 FQNNGV. CDR3 residues: CATVDSRTDTQYF. The DNA for the CDR3 is TGTGCCACCGTGGACAGCCGCACAGATACGCAGTATTTT.

This clonotype came up once. This chain joins TRBV7-8 and TRBJ2-1, with TRBD1 matching 12 bases. J gave up 8 bases and V 5 bases, and 4 bases lay outside the gene matches. The CDR3 length is 14 residues. CDR1 is SGHVS, CDR2 FQNEAQ, per germline. CDR3 DNA: TGTGCCAGCAGCGGGGGGACAGGGGGCGATGAGCAGTTCTTC. Translating gives CASSGGTGGDEQFF.

This rearrangement joins TRBV27 to TRBJ2-2; TRBD2 matches at 7 bases. Looked up from germline, CDR1 is MNHEY and CDR2 is SMNVEV (reference sequence). CDR3 length: 14 amino acids. Trimming took 4 bases from V and 6 from J; bases not matched to a gene: 5. The CDR3 sequence: CASSWGGLPGELFF. In nucleotides, the CDR3 is TGTGCCAGCAGTTGGGGGGGTTTACCCGGGGAGCTGTTTTTT.

The V gene is TRBV28, the J gene TRBJ2-5; D may correspond to TRBD1 or TRBD2 (5 bases each). Per germline, CDR1 MDHEN and CDR2 SYDVKM. There are 14 residues in the CDR3. V was trimmed by 4 bases and J by 4 bases, leaving 13 bases between them. The CDR3 loop is CASSSGRSRETQYF. CDR3 nucleotide sequence: TGTGCCAGCAGTTCAGGGAGATCAAGAGAGACCCAGTACTTC.

The V gene is TRBV29-1, the J gene TRBJ2-6, with TRBD1 identical over 7 bases. Trimming cost V 0 bases and J 0 bases; bases outside gene matches: 8. The CDR3 is 18 amino acids. From germline, CDR1 is SQVTM and CDR2 ANQGSEA. The CDR3 coding sequence is TGCAGCGTTGAAGATCAGGGGGATACCGTCTCTGGGGCCAACGTCCTGACTTTC. Encoded protein: CSVEDQGDTVSGANVLTF.

The chain uses TRBV7-9 and TRBJ2-7; the D gene is possibly TRBD1 (5 bases). Per the germline V gene, CDR1 is SEHNR and CDR2 is FQNEAQ (reference sequence). The V gene lost 1 base and the J gene lost 2 bases, with 9 bases spanning the gap. The CDR3 covers 14 residues. In nucleotides, the CDR3 is TGTGCCAGCAGCTTAGTTTCAGGGCCCTACGAGCAGTACTTC. Amino acid sequence: CASSLVSGPYEQYF.

This clonotype was recorded a few times. The chain employs TRBV29-1 and TRBJ2-1; 10 nucleotides line up with TRBD2. J was trimmed by 2 bases and V by 6 bases; bases with no gene match: 7. Germline CDR1 SQVTM, CDR2 ANQGSEA. The CDR3 consists of 15 residues. Here the CDR3 DNA reads TGCAGCGTCCAACCGAGCGGGAGGGCCTACAATGAGCAGTTCTTC. As protein: CSVQPSGRAYNEQFF.

This clonotype was recorded a few times. The V gene is TRBV14, the J gene TRBJ2-7; D is unclear. This CDR3 is built from 13 residues. V shed 4 bases and J shed 4 bases, with 11 bases lying between them. The V gene's germline CDR1 is SGHDN and CDR2 FVKESK. The CDR3 DNA reads as TGTGCCAGCAGCCTCGTCATGGCTTACGAGCAGTACTTC. Translating gives CASSLVMAYEQYF.

This clonotype was counted a few times. The chain links TRBV20-1 to TRBJ2-7; D call uncertain. CDR1 DFQATT and CDR2 SNEGSKA come from the germline V gene (reference sequence). V lost 2 bases and J lost 0, with 8 bases in between. This CDR3 contains 13 residues. The CDR3 loop is CSARSPGSYEQYF. CDR3 nucleotides: TGCAGTGCTAGAAGTCCCGGCTCCTACGAGCAGTACTTC.

The V gene is TRBV3-1, the J gene TRBJ2-5; a possible D gene is TRBD2 (5 bases). The CDR3 spans 13 residues. V lost 5 bases, J lost 3 bases, and 10 bases lay in between. CDR1 and CDR2 (germline): LGHDT, YNNKEL (reference sequence). The CDR3 sequence is CASSSGKEETQYF. The CDR3 coding sequence is TGTGCCAGCAGCTCCGGGAAAGAAGAGACCCAGTACTTC.

This clonotype was seen a handful of times. This chain joins TRBV23-1 and TRBJ2-3; D is uncertain. TRBV23-1 belongs to the ORF category, with a function that is uncertain. The CDR3 loop spans 16 amino acids. Trimming cost V 0 bases and J 0 bases, with 10 bases left between them. The CDR3 DNA follows: TGCGCCAGCAGTCAATCGGTACAGCCTAGCACAGATACGCAGTATTTT. Amino acids: CASSQSVQPSTDTQYF.

The genes are TRBV29-1 and TRBJ1-2; weak D call: TRBD1 (5 bases). The CDR3 runs 15 residues. Germline assignment: CDR1 SQVTM and CDR2 ANQGSEA. The ends were cut back, 3 bases at V and 5 bases at J, with 19 bases in the middle. The CDR3 region has the DNA TGCAGCGTTGATCCGACAGATACTGGGTCTTATGGCTACACCTTC. This gives the protein CSVDPTDTGSYGYTF. Supplemented by reference TRBV29-1 and TRBJ1-2, the full variable domain reads SAVISQKPSRDICQRGTSLTIQCQVDSQVTMMFWYRQQPGQSLTLIATANQGSEATYESGFVIDKFPISRPNLTFSTLTVSNMSPEDSSIYLCSVDPTDTGSYGYTFGSGTRLTVV.

The genes are TRBV4-3 and TRBJ2-7; no clear D gene. Trimming pared 4 bases from V and 5 bases from J, leaving 12 bases between. Germline lookup yields CDR1 LGHNA and CDR2 YSLEER. This CDR3 has 13 amino acids. CDR3 loop: CASSPYPLDEQYF. The CDR3 coding sequence is TGCGCCAGCAGCCCGTATCCTTTGGACGAGCAGTACTTC.

This clonotype was seen more than once but under ten times. This chain connects TRBV27 to TRBJ1-5, with D possibly being TRBD1 (5 bases). This CDR3 spans 14 amino acids. Germline CDR1 reads MNHEY; CDR2 reads SMNVEV (reference sequence). The V gene lost 7 bases and the J gene lost 7 bases, with 17 bases spanning the gap. This CDR3 reads CASTSTGGGQPQHF. The CDR3 DNA sequence: TGTGCCAGCACCTCAACAGGAGGCGGCCAGCCCCAGCATTTT.